This is a list of T cell receptor beta chains from one sample in a study of T cell responses to AZD1222 COVID-19 vaccine. Clones were sequenced by immunoSEQ multiplex PCR, and TCRdb holds only the in-frame ones, with some missing. The profile shows some 83,000 clones, about 90% of them singletons. The sequenced sample was peripheral blood, obtained on day 0 of AZD1222 vaccination. The receptors here all came from an adult in good health. The CDR3 runs from the conserved cysteine through the conserved F or W. The D gene is left open where the match is weak. The size field is filled for only some rows; it gives once, few, many or a size class.

v_call	j_call	clone_size	d_call	cdr3_aa	cdr3_nt
TRBV9	TRBJ1-1	.	.	CASSENPGAGTEAFF	TGTGCCAGCAGCGAGAACCCGGGGGCGGGGACTGAAGCTTTCTTT
TRBV25-1	TRBJ1-1	once	.	CASSEKGAGDTEAFF	TGTGCCAGCAGTGAAAAAGGCGCCGGAGACACTGAAGCTTTCTTT
TRBV6-5	TRBJ1-4	.	TRBD1	CASKRQGAVFF	TGTGCCAGCAAGAGACAGGGGGCAGTGTTTTTT
TRBV25-1	TRBJ1-4	.	.	CASSWRGAANEKLFF	TGTGCCAGCAGTTGGCGGGGGGCCGCTAATGAAAAACTGTTTTTT
TRBV12-3/TRBV12-4	TRBJ1-2	.	.	CASSRTGNYGYTF	TGTGCCAGCAGTAGGACGGGTAACTATGGCTACACCTTC
TRBV5-1	TRBJ1-2	.	TRBD1	CASSLGTGSGYTF	TGCGCCAGCAGCTTAGGGACAGGGAGTGGCTACACCTTC
TRBV6-2/TRBV6-3	TRBJ1-6	.	.	CASSYAYNSPLHF	TGTGCCAGCAGTTACGCCTATAATTCACCCCTCCACTTT
TRBV10-3	TRBJ1-2	.	.	CAISEYGRDGYTF	TGTGCCATCAGTGAGTACGGCAGGGACGGCTACACCTTC
TRBV18	TRBJ2-1	.	TRBD1	CASSPRRQGLYNEQFF	TGTGCCAGCTCACCAAGGCGACAGGGCCTCTACAATGAGCAGTTCTTC
TRBV24-1	TRBJ2-7	.	TRBD1	CATSGQGYEQYF	TGTGCCACCTCGGGACAGGGTTACGAGCAGTACTTC
TRBV6-7	TRBJ1-6	.	TRBD1	CASSPQGVRDNSPLHF	TGTGCCAGCAGCCCACAGGGGGTTCGCGATAATTCACCCCTCCACTTT
TRBV27	TRBJ1-2	.	.	CASSFAGPTNGYTF	TGTGCCAGCAGTTTCGCAGGGCCGACTAATGGCTACACCTTC
TRBV28	TRBJ1-2	.	.	CASSLPAGPNYGYTF	TGTGCCAGCAGTTTACCGGCAGGCCCTAACTATGGCTACACCTTC
TRBV5-5	TRBJ1-2	.	.	CASSLQGFGYTF	TGTGCCAGCAGCTTACAGGGATTTGGCTACACCTTC
TRBV6-6	TRBJ1-4	.	.	CASGPRVWGLDEKLFF	TGTGCCAGCGGCCCGCGAGTATGGGGGCTGGATGAAAAACTGTTTTTT
TRBV6-2/TRBV6-3	TRBJ2-7	.	TRBD1	CASSYSRRQGRSYEQYF	TGTGCCAGCAGTTACTCGAGGCGACAGGGGCGCAGCTACGAGCAGTACTTC
TRBV2	TRBJ1-2	.	.	CAGHTGAAGYTF	TGTGCCGGACACACAGGCGCCGCTGGCTACACCTTC
TRBV9	TRBJ1-1	.	TRBD1	CASSERTGVGDTEAFF	TGTGCCAGCAGCGAGCGGACAGGGGTAGGTGACACTGAAGCTTTCTTT
TRBV6-6	TRBJ2-4	.	TRBD1	CASSDGQVFINIQYF	TGTGCCAGCAGTGATGGACAGGTTTTTATAAACATTCAGTACTTC
TRBV5-5	TRBJ1-1	.	.	CASRPGNTEAFF	TGTGCCAGCAGACCTGGGAACACTGAAGCTTTCTTT
TRBV28	TRBJ1-2	.	.	CASGEVNYGYTF	TGTGCCAGCGGGGAAGTCAATTATGGCTACACCTTC
TRBV18	TRBJ2-1	.	.	CASSKDGYNEQFF	TGTGCCAGCTCTAAGGACGGATACAATGAGCAGTTCTTC
TRBV30	TRBJ1-2	.	TRBD1	CAWHLWTGANYGYTF	TGTGCCTGGCACTTATGGACAGGAGCTAACTATGGCTACACCTTC
TRBV6-5	TRBJ2-1	.	TRBD2	CASSYLGTRASEQFF	TGTGCCAGCAGTTACCTAGGGACTAGGGCGTCTGAGCAGTTCTTC